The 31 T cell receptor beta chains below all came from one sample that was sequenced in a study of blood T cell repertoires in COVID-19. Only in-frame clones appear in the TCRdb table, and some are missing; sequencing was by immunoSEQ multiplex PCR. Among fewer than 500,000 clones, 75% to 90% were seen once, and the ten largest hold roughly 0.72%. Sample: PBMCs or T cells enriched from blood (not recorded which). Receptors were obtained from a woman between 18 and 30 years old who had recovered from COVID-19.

In DNA form, the CDR3 reads TGTGCCAGCAGCCGTCTAGGACTAGCGGGGGCAAAAGAGACCCAGTACTTC. As protein: CASSRLGLAGAKETQYF. The V call is TRBV3-1 (or the pseudogene TRBV3-2), the J call TRBJ2-5, with 13 bases identical to TRBD2. Trimming cost V 4 bases and J 3 bases; bases outside gene matches: 8. The CDR3 totals 17 residues. Germline V CDR1 and CDR2: LGHDT, YNNKEL (reference sequence).

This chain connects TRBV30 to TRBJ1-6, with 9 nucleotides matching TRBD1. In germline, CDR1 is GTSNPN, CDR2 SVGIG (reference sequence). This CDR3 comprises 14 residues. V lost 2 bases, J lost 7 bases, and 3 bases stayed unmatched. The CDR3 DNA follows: TGTGCCTGGAGTCTGGACAGGGGCAATTCACCCCTCCACTTT. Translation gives CAWSLDRGNSPLHF.

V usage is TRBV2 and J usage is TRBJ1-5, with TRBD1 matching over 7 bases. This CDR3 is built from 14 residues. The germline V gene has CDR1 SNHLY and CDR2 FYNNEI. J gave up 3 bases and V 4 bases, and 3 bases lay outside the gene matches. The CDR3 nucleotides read TGTGCCAGCAGTGCTACAGGGGTCAATCAGCCCCAGCATTTT. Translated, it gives CASSATGVNQPQHF.

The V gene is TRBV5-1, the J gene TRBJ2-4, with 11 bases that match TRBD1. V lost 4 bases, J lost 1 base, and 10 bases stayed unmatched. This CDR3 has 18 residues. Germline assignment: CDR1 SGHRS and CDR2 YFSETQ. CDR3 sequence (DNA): TGCGCCAGCAGCCCACCGGGACAGGGGGTTTGGGCCAAAAACATTCAGTACTTC. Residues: CASSPPGQGVWAKNIQYF.

The CDR3: CASSLDIQETQYF. In DNA form, the CDR3 reads TGTGCCAGCAGCTTAGACATCCAAGAGACCCAGTACTTC. The V call is TRBV11-1, the J call TRBJ2-5; D remains ambiguous. Looked up from germline, CDR1 is SGHAT and CDR2 is FQDESV (reference sequence). Trimming pared 1 base from V and 1 base from J, leaving 4 bases between. The CDR3 contains 13 residues.

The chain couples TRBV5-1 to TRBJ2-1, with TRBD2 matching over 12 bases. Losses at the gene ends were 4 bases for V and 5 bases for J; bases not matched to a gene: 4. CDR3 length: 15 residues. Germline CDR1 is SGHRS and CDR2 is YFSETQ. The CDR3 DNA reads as TGCGCCAGCAGCGGGACTAGCGGGCCACACAATGAGCAGTTCTTC. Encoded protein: CASSGTSGPHNEQFF.

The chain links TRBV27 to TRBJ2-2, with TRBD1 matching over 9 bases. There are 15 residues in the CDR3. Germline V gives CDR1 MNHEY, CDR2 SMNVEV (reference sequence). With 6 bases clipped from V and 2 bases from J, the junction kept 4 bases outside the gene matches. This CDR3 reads CASREGQGNTGELFF. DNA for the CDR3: TGTGCCAGCAGGGAGGGACAGGGAAACACCGGGGAGCTGTTTTTT.

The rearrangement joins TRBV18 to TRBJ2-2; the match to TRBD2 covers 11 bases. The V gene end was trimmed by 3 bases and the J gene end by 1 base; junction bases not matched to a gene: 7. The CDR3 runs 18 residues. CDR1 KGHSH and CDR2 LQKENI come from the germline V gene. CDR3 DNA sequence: TGTGCCAGCTCACCTTCTCTAGCGGGGGGCCTGAACACCGGGGAGCTGTTTTTT. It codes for CASSPSLAGGLNTGELFF.

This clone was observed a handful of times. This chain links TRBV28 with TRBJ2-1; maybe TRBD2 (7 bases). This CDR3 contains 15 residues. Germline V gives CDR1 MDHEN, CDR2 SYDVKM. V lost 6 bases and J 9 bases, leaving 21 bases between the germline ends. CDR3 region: CASSSGTKGGGEQFF. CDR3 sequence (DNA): TGTGCCAGCAGCAGCGGGACGAAGGGGGGCGGTGAGCAGTTCTTC.

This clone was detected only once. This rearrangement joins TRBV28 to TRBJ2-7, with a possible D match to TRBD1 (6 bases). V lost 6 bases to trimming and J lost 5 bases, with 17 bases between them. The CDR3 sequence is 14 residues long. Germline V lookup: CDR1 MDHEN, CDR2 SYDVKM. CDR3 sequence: CASRTPGVGDEQYF. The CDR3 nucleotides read TGTGCCAGCAGGACCCCAGGGGTGGGGGACGAGCAGTACTTC.

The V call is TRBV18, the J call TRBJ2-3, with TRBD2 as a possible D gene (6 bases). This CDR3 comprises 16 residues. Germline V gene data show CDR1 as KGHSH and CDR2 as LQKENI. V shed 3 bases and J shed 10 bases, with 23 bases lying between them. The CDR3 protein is CASSPQSAGQGVAQYF. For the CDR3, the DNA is TGTGCCAGCTCACCGCAATCCGCGGGGCAAGGGGTCGCGCAGTATTTT. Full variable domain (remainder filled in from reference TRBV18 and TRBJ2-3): NAGVMQNPRHLVRRRGQEARLRCSPMKGHSHVYWYRQLPEEGLKFMVYLQKENIIDESGMPKERFSAEFPKEGPSILRIQQVVRGDSAAYFCASSPQSAGQGVAQYFGPGTRLTVL.

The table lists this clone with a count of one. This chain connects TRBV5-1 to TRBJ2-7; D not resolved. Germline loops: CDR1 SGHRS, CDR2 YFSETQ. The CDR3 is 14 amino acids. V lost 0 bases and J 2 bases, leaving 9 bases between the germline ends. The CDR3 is CASSLVGPTYEQYF. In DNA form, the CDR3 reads TGCGCCAGCAGCTTGGTGGGCCCAACCTACGAGCAGTACTTC. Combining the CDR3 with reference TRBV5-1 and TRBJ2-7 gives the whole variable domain KAGVTQTPRYLIKTRGQQVTLSCSPISGHRSVSWYQQTPGQGLQFLFEYFSETQRNKGNFPGRFSGRQFSNSRSEMNVSTLELGDSALYLCASSLVGPTYEQYFGPGTRLTVT.

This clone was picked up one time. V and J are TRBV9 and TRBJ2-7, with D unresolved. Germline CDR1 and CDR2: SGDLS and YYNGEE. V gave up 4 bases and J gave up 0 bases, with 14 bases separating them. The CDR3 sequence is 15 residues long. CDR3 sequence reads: CASSPRTSSSYEQYF. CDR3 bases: TGTGCCAGCAGCCCCCGCACTTCTAGCTCCTACGAGCAGTACTTC.

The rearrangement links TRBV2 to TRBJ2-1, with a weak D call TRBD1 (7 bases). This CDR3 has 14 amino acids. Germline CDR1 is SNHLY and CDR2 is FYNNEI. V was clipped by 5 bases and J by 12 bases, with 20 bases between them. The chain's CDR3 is CASSPFDRVRGQFF. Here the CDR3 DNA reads TGTGCCAGCAGTCCTTTTGACAGGGTGCGGGGGCAGTTCTTC.

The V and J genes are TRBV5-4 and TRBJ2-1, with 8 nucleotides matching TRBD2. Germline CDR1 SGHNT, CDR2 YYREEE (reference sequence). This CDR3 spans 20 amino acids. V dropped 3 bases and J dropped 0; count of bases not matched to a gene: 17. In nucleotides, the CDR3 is TGTGCCAGCAGCTCCCAGCCCCTACTTGAGCGGGGGAGCTCCTACAATGAGCAGTTCTTC. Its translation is CASSSQPLLERGSSYNEQFF.

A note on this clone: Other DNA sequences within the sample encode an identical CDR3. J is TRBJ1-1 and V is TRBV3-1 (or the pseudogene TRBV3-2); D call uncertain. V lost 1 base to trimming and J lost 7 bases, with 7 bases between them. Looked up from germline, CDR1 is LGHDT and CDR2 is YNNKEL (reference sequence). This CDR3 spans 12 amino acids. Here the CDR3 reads CASSQGSGEAFF. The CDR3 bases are TGTGCCAGCAGCCAAGGTTCGGGTGAAGCTTTCTTT.

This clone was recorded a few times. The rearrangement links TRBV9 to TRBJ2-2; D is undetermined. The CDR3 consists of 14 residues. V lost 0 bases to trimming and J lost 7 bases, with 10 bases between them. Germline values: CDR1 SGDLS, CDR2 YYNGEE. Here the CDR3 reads CASSVGVIGGELFF. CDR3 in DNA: TGTGCCAGCAGCGTAGGCGTTATTGGCGGGGAGCTGTTTTTT.

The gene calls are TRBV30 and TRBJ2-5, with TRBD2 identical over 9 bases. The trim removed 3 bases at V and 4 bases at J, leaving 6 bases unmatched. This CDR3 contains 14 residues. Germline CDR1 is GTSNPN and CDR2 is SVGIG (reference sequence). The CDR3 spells CAWRRRGGLETQYF. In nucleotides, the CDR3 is TGTGCCTGGAGGCGGCGGGGGGGGTTAGAGACCCAGTACTTC.

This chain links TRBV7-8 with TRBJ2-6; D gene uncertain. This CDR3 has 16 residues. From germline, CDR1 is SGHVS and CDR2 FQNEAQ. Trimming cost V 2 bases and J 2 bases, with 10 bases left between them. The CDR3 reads CASSLMAPAGANVLTF. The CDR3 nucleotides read TGTGCCAGCAGCTTAATGGCACCAGCTGGGGCCAACGTCCTGACTTTC.

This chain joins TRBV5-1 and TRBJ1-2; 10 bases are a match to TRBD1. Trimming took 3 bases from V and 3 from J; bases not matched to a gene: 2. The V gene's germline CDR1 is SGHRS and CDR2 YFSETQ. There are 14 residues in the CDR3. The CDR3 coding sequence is TGCGCCAGCAGCTCCGGGACAGGGGACTATGGCTACACCTTC. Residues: CASSSGTGDYGYTF.

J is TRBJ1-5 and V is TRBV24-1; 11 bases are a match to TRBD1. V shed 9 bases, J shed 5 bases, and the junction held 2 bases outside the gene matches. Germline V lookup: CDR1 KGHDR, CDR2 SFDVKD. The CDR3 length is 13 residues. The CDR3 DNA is TGTGCCACCGGGACAGGGGGGGATCAGCCCCAGCATTTT. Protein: CATGTGGDQPQHF.

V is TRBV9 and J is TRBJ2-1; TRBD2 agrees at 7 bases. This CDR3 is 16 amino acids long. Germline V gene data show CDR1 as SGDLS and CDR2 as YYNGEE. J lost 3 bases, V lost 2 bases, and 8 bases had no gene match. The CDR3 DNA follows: TGTGCCAGCAGCGTTGGGGGGGACCTATTCTACAATGAGCAGTTCTTC. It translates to CASSVGGDLFYNEQFF.

The CDR3 DNA sequence: TGTGCCAGCAGGGGACAGGGACTTCCGAACACTGAAGCTTTCTTT. Its protein product is CASRGQGLPNTEAFF. V is TRBV28 and J is TRBJ1-1; 9 bases align to TRBD1. V shed 6 bases and J 1 base; nucleotides not matched to a gene: 6. The length of the CDR3 is 15 residues. CDR1 and CDR2 (germline): MDHEN, SYDVKM.

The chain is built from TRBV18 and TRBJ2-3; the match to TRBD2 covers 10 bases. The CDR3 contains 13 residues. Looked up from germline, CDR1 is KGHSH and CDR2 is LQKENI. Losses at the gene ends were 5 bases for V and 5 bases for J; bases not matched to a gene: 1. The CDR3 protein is CASSRLAGDTQYF. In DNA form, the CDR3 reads TGTGCCAGCTCAAGACTAGCGGGAGATACGCAGTATTTT. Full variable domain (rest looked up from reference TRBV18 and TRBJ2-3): NAGVMQNPRHLVRRRGQEARLRCSPMKGHSHVYWYRQLPEEGLKFMVYLQKENIIDESGMPKERFSAEFPKEGPSILRIQQVVRGDSAAYFCASSRLAGDTQYFGPGTRLTVL.

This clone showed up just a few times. The CDR3 spells CAGGREGGTGELFF. CDR3 nucleotides: TGTGCCGGGGGCCGGGAGGGAGGCACCGGGGAGCTGTTTTTT. The V and J genes are TRBV7-9 and TRBJ2-2, with 8 bases that match TRBD2. CDR3 length: 14 residues. With V trimmed by 11 bases and J by 4 bases, 9 bases remained unmatched. Looked up from germline, CDR1 is SEHNR and CDR2 is FQNEAQ (reference sequence).

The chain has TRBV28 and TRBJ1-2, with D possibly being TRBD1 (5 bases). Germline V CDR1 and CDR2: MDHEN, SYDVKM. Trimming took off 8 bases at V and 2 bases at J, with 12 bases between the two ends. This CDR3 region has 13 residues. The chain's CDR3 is CASGGGLNYGYTF. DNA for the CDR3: TGTGCCAGCGGGGGAGGGTTGAACTATGGCTACACCTTC.

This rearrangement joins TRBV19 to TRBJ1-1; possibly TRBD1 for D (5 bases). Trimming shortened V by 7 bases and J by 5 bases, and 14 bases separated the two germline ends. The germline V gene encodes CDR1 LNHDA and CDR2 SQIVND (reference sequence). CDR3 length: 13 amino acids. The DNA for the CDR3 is TGTGCCAGTATGGGGCTAAGAGGTACTGAAGCTTTCTTT. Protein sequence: CASMGLRGTEAFF.

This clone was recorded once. CDR3 DNA sequence: TGTGCCAGCAGCCCAGGCCACAACAATGAGCAGTTCTTC. This translates into CASSPGHNNEQFF. V is TRBV11-2 and J is TRBJ2-1; D is unresolved. There are 13 residues in the CDR3. The V end was cut by 5 bases, the J end by 5 bases, with 10 bases between. The germline V gene has CDR1 SGHAT and CDR2 FQNNGV. Combining the CDR3 with reference TRBV11-2 and TRBJ2-1 gives the whole variable domain EAGVAQSPRYKIIEKRQSVAFWCNPISGHATLYWYQQILGQGPKLLIQFQNNGVVDDSQLPKDRFSAERLKGVDSTLKIQPAKLEDSAVYLCASSPGHNNEQFFGPGTRLTVL.

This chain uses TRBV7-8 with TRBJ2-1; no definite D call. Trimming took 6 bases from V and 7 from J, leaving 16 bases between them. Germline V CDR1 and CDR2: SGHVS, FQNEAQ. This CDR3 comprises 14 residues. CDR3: CASSRDLLSNEQFF. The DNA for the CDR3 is TGTGCCAGCAGTCGAGACCTCCTAAGTAATGAGCAGTTCTTC.

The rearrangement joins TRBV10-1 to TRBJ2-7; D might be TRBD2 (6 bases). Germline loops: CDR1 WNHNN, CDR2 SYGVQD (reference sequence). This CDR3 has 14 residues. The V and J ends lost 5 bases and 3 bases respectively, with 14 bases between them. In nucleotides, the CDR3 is TGCGCCAGCAGTCCCATAGCGGAGGGCTACGAGCAGTACTTC. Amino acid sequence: CASSPIAEGYEQYF.

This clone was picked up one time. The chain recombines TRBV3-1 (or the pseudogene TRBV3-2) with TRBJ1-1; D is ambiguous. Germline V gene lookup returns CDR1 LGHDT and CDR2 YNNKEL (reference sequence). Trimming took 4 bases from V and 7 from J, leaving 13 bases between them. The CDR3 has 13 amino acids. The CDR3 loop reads CASSPSTGFEAFF. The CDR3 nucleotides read TGTGCCAGCAGCCCCTCAACCGGGTTTGAAGCTTTCTTT.